This TCR beta chain was identified during a study of neurological immune-mediated disorders. Findings of the study overall: In HTLV-1-associated myelopathy, TCR clonal expansion was greatest, and in multiple sclerosis it was least, below healthy controls. The absence of any CDR3 amino acid sequence shared by expanded clones across subjects suggests that repertoires were private in all groups.

Ten or more counts support this clonotype. The target antigen is unknown. The time point: longitudinal time-point 3. 2 million unsorted PBMCs were stored in RNAlater at -80 °C before RNA extraction. CDR3 length equals 16 residues. The V and J ends lost 0 bases and 3 bases, in that order; junction bases with no gene match: 6. Germline V CDR1 and CDR2: SGHRS, YFSETQ. By 5'RACE with 10-nucleotide random UMIs, the cDNA was made. TCRdb re-called the 5' RACE reads with MiXCR, one entry per CDR3 protein. The sample lists tens of thousands of distinct CDR3 sequences, about 13% occurring once. The V and J genes are TRBV5-1 and TRBJ2-7; 10 positions match TRBD1. The sample was PBMCs. The TCR comes from a male donor with HTLV-1-associated myelopathy (HAM/TSP). CDR3: CASSLEGQGFLYEQYF. The CDR3, as DNA: TGCGCCAGCAGCTTGGAGGGACAGGGGTTTCTCTACGAGCAGTACTTC.